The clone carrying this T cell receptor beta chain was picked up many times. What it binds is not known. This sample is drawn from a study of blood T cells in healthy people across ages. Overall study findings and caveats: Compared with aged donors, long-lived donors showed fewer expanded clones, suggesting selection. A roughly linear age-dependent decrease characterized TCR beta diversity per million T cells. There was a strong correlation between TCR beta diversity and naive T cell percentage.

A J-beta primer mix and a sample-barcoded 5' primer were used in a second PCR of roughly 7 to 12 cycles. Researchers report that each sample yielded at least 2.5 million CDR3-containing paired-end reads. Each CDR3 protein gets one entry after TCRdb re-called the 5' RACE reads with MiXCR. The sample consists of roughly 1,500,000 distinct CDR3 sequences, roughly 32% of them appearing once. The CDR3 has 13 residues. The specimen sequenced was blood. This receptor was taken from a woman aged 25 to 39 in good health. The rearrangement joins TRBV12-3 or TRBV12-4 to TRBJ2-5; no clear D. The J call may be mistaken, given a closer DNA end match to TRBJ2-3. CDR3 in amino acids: CASSLGEGETQYF. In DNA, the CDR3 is TGTGCCAGCAGTTTAGGGGAAGGAGAGACGCAGTATTTT.